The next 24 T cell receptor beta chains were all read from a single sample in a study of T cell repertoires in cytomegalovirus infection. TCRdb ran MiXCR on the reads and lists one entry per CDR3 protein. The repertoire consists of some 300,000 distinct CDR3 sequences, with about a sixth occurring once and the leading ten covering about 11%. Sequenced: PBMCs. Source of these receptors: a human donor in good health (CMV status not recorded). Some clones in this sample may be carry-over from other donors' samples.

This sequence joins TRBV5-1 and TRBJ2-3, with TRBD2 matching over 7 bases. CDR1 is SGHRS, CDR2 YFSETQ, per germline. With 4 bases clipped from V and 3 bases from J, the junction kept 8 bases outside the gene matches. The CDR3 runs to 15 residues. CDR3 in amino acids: CASSDLERGTDTQYF. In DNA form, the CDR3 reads TGCGCCAGCAGCGACCTGGAGCGGGGTACAGATACGCAGTATTTT.

Here the CDR3 DNA reads TGTGCCAGCAGCGTACCTTCCACAGATACGCAGTATTTT. Residues: CASSVPSTDTQYF. The chain has TRBV9 and TRBJ2-3; D is uncertain. The ends were cut back, 1 base at V and 2 bases at J, with 5 bases in the middle. Germline CDR1 reads SGDLS; CDR2 reads YYNGEE. This CDR3 is 13 amino acids long.

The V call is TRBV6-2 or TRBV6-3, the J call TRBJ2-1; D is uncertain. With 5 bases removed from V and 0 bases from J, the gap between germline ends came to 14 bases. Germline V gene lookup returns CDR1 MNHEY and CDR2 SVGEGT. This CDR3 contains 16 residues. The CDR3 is CASSPASYSSYNEQFF. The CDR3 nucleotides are TGTGCCAGCAGTCCCGCCAGCTATTCCTCCTACAATGAGCAGTTCTTC.

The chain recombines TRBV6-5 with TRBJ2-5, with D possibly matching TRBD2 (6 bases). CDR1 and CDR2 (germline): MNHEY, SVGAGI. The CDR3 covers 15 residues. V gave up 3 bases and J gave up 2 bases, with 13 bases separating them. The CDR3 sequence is CASSYLGAGQETQYF. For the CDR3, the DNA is TGTGCCAGCAGTTATCTGGGTGCGGGGCAAGAGACCCAGTACTTC.

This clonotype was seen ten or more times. This CDR3 is CASSLVKVGETQYF. DNA for the CDR3: TGTGCCAGCAGCTTAGTAAAAGTGGGAGAGACCCAGTACTTC. The rearrangement joins TRBV7-2 to TRBJ2-5; no firm D call. Trimming removed 1 base at V and 4 bases at J, with 10 bases between. Germline values: CDR1 SGHTA, CDR2 FQGNSA. The CDR3 runs 14 residues.

The CDR3 DNA reads TGTGCCATCAACGGACAGGGGCGGGAGGGTGAGCAGTTCTTC. Translating it yields CAINGQGREGEQFF. The genes are TRBV10-3 and TRBJ2-1; D is tentatively TRBD1 or TRBD2 (9 bases each). Trimming pared 7 bases from V and 9 bases from J, leaving 19 bases between. Germline V CDR1 and CDR2: ENHRY, SYGVKD. The CDR3 length is 14 residues.

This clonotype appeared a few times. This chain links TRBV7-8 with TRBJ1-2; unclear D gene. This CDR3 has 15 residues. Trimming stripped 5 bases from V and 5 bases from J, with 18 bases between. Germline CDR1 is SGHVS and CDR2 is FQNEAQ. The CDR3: CASSPAAADRYGYTF. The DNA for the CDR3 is TGTGCCAGCAGCCCGGCGGCAGCCGACCGGTATGGCTACACCTTC.

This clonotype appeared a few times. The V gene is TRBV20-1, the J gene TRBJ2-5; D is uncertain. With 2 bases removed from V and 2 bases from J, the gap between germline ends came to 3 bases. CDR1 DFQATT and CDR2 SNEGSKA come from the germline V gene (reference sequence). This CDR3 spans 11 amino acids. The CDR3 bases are TGCAGTGCTAGAACACAAGAGACCCAGTACTTC. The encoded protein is CSARTQETQYF.

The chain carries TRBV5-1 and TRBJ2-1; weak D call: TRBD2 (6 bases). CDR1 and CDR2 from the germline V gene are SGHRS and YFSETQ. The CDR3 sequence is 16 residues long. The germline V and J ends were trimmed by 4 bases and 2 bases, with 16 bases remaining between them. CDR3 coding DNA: TGCGCCAGCAGCCCCGACGCGGGACTCCCCTACAATGAGCAGTTCTTC. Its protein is CASSPDAGLPYNEQFF. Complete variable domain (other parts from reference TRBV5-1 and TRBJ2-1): KAGVTQTPRYLIKTRGQQVTLSCSPISGHRSVSWYQQTPGQGLQFLFEYFSETQRNKGNFPGRFSGRQFSNSRSEMNVSTLELGDSALYLCASSPDAGLPYNEQFFGPGTRLTVL.

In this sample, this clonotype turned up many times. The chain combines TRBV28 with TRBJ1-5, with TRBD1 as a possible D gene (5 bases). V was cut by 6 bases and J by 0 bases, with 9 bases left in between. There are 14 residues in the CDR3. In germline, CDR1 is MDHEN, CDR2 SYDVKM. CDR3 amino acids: CASRETGSNQPQHF. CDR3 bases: TGTGCCAGCAGAGAAACAGGTAGCAATCAGCCCCAGCATTTT.

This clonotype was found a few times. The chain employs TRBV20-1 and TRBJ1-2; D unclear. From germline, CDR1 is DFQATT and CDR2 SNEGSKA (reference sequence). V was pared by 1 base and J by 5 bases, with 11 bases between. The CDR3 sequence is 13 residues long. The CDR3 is CSARAADGYGYTF. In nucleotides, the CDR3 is TGCAGTGCTAGAGCGGCAGACGGGTATGGCTACACCTTC.

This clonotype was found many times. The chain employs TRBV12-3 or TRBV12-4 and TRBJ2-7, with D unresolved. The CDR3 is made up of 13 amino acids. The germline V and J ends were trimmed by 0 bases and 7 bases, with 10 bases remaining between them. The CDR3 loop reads CASSLAGSSEQYF. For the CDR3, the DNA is TGTGCCAGCAGTTTAGCGGGATCCTCAGAGCAGTACTTC.

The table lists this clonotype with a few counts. The CDR3 DNA reads TGCGCCAGCAGCTATCACCCGGGACTAGAAGAGACCCAGTACTTC. Its translation: CASSYHPGLEETQYF. The V gene is TRBV5-1, the J gene TRBJ2-5; 8 bases agree with TRBD2. Germline V lookup: CDR1 SGHRS, CDR2 YFSETQ. V shed 3 bases and J 3 bases; nucleotides not matched to a gene: 7. The CDR3 length is 15 residues.

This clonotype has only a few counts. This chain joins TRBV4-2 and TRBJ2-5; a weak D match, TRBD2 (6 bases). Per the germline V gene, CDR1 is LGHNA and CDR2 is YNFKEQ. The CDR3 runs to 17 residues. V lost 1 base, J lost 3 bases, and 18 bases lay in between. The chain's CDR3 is CASSQGEAGRGEETQYF. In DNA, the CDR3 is TGTGCCAGCAGCCAAGGGGAGGCAGGAAGGGGCGAAGAGACCCAGTACTTC.

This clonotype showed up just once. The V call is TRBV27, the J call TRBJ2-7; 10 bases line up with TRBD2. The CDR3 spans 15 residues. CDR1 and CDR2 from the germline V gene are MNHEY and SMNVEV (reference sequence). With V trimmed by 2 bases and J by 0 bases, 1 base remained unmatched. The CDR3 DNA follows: TGTGCCAGCAGTTTAACTAGCGGGGCCTCCTACGAGCAGTACTTC. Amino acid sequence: CASSLTSGASYEQYF.

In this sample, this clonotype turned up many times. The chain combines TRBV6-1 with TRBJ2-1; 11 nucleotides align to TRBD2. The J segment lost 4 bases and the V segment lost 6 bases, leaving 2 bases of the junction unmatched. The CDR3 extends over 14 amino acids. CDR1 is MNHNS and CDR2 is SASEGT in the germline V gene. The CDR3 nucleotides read TGTGCCAGCAGGACTAGCGGGGTGTACAATGAGCAGTTCTTC. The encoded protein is CASRTSGVYNEQFF.

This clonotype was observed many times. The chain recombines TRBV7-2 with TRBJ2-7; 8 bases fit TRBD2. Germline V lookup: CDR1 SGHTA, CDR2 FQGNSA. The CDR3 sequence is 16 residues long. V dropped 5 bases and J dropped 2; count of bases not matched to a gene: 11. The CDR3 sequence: CASSHTGAGAPYEQYF. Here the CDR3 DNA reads TGTGCCAGCAGCCATACAGGAGCGGGGGCTCCCTACGAGCAGTACTTC.

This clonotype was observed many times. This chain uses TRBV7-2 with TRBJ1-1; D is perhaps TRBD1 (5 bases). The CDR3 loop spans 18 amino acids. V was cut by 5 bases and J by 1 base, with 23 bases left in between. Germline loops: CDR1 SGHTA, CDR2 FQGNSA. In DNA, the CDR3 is TGTGCCAGCAGCCCTAACTTTCGGGGCGGGGTTAGGAACACTGAAGCTTTCTTT. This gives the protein CASSPNFRGGVRNTEAFF.

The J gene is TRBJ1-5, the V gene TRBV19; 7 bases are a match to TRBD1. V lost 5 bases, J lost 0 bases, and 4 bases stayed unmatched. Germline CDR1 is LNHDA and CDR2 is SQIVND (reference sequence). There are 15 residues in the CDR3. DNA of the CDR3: TGTGCCAGTAGTCCGGGACAGACTAGCAATCAGCCCCAGCATTTT. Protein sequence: CASSPGQTSNQPQHF.

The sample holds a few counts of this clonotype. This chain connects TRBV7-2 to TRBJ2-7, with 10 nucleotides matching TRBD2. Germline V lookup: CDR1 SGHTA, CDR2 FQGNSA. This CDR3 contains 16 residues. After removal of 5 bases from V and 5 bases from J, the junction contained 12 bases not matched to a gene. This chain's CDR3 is CASSATSGAGLDEQYF. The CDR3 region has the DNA TGTGCCAGCAGCGCCACTAGCGGGGCAGGTTTGGACGAGCAGTACTTC.

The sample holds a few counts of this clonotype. CDR3 nucleotide sequence: TGTGCCAGCAGCCCCTCAGTCGGCGAGCAGTACTTC. Protein: CASSPSVGEQYF. The rearrangement links TRBV11-1 to TRBJ2-7; D call uncertain. The ends were cut back, 5 bases at V and 6 bases at J, with 11 bases in the middle. Looked up from germline, CDR1 is SGHAT and CDR2 is FQDESV (reference sequence). This CDR3 is built from 12 residues.

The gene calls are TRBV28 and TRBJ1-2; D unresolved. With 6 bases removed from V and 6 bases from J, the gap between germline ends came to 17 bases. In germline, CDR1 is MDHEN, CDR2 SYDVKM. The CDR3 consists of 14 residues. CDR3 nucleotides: TGTGCCAGCAGGGATTTGGGCACTTCGGATGGCTACACCTTC. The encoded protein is CASRDLGTSDGYTF.

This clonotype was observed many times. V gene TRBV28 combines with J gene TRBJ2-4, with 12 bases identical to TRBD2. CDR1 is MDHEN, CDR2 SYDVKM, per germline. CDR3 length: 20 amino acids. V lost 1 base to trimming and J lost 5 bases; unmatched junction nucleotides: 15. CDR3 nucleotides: TGTGCCAGCAGTTTATCTAGGACTAGCGGGAAGCGGTATTCGGAAAACATTCAGTACTTC. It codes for CASSLSRTSGKRYSENIQYF.

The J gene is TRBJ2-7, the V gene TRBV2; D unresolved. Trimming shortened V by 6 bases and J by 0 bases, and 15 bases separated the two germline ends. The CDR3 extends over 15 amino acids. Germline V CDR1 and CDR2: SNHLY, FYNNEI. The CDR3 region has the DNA TGTGCCAGCAGCGCTTCAGAGGCGAGCTCCTACGAGCAGTACTTC. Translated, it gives CASSASEASSYEQYF.